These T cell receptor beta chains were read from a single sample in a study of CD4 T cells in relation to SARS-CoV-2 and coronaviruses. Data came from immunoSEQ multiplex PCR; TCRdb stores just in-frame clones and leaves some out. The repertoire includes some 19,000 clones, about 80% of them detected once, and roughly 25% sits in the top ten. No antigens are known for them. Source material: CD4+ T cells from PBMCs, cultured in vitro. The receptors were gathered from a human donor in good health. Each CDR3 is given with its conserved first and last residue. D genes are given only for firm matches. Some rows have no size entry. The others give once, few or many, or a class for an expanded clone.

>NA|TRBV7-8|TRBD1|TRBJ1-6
TGTGCCAGCAGCTCTTACGACAGGGGGTCGGGTTCACCCCTCCACTTT
CASSSYDRGSGSPLHF
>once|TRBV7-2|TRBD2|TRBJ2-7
TGTGCCAGCAGCTCTAGACGCGGGCTAGCGGTCTCCTACGAGCAGTACTTC
CASSSRRGLAVSYEQYF
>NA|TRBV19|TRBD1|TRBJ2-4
TGTGCCAGTAGTATAGATCGGGGGACAGGTCTCATTCAGTACTTC
CASSIDRGTGLIQYF
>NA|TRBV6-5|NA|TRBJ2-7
TGTGCCAGCAATCTCATGAGGGGGGGCTTCGGCGAGCAGTACTTC
CASNLMRGGFGEQYF
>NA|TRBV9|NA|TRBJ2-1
TGTGCCAGCAGCCCCGTTAAGGGTGTAGATGAGCAGTTCTTC
CASSPVKGVDEQFF
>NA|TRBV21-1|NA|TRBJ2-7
TGTGCCAGCAGCAAGAGCCGGATTGTCCCTGGCTCCTACGAGCAGTACTTC
CASSKSRIVPGSYEQYF
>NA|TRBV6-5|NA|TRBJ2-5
TGTGCCAGCAGTTACTCTCGGGCGCTAGAGACCCAGTACTTC
CASSYSRALETQYF
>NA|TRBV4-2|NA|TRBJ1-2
TGTGCCAGCAGCCAAGTGAGTGAGGACTATGGCTACACCTTC
CASSQVSEDYGYTF
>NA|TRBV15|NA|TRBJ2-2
TGTGCCACCAGCAGGACCTACACAATAGGAGGCACCGGGGAGCTGTTTTTT
CATSRTYTIGGTGELFF
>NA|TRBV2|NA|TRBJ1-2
TGTGCCAGCAGTGAATCCTCTCCTAGCTATGGCTACACCTTC
CASSESSPSYGYTF
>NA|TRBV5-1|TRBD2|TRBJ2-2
TGCGCCAGCAGCTTGGAGGTAGCGGGAAACACCGGGGAGCTGTTTTTT
CASSLEVAGNTGELFF
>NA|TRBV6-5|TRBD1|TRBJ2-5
TGTGCCAGCAGCCCCGGACAGGCCCAAGAGACCCAGTACTTC
CASSPGQAQETQYF
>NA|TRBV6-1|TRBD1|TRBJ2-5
TGTGCCAGCAGTGACGCAGGGGGCTGGGAGACCCAGTACTTC
CASSDAGGWETQYF
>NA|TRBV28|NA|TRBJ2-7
TGTGCCAGCAGTTTAAGCTGGCTTCCTAAGGTCGAGCAGTACTTC
CASSLSWLPKVEQYF
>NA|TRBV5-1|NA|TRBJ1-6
TGCGCCAGCAGCTTGGCAGGGGATAATTCACCCCTCCACTTT
CASSLAGDNSPLHF
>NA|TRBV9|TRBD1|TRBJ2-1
TGTGCCAGCAGCGTAGGCGGACAGGGAAGTGAGCAGTTCTTC
CASSVGGQGSEQFF
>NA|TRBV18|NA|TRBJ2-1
TGTGCCAGCTCACCACCGCCTAGCAGAAACAATGAGCAGTTCTTC
CASSPPPSRNNEQFF
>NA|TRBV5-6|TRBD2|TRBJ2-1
TGTGCCAGCAGCGGGGGGGTTAGCACTAATGAGCAGTTCTTC
CASSGGVSTNEQFF
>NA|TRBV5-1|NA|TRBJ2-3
TGCGCCAGCAGCCCAGAGGCAGATACGCAGTATTTT
CASSPEADTQYF
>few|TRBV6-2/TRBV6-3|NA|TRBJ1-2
TGTGCCAGCAGCCCCTTCGGGGTCGGCTACACCTTC
CASSPFGVGYTF
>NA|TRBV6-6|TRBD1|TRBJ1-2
TGTGCCAGCAGTTACCCGGGACAGGGTATCTATGGCTACACCTTC
CASSYPGQGIYGYTF
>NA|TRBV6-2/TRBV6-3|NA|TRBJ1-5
TGTGCCAGCAGTTCGCCCGAGAGGGGGAGGTTTGGCAATCAGCCCCAGCATTTT
CASSSPERGRFGNQPQHF
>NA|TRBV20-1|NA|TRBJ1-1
TGCAGTGCCCCGCAGGGAGCTGAAGCTTTCTTT
CSAPQGAEAFF
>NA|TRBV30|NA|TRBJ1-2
TGTGCCTGGAGTGGGGGGGGCGACTATGGCTACACCTTC
CAWSGGGDYGYTF
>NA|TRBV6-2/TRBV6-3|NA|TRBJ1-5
TGTGCCAGCAGCGACTACCAGACAGCCAATCAGCCCCAGCATTTT
CASSDYQTANQPQHF
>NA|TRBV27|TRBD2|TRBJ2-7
TGTGCCAGCAGCGGGACTAGGGGGTTGATTTTCTACGAGCAGTACTTC
CASSGTRGLIFYEQYF